These 5 T cell receptor beta chains share one sample of origin, sequenced in a study of T-cell memory formation after mild COVID-19. TCRdb recomputed calls from the 5' RACE reads with MiXCR, one row per CDR3 protein. The sample lists under 550,000 distinct CDR3 sequences, roughly 17% occurring once. Source material: PBMCs or a T cell subset sorted from them (not recorded which). The receptor source for this set is a man aged 18 to 29 who had mild COVID-19 (a few samples of this study predate the infection). Cell type and time point are not known.

The V and J genes are TRBV6-6 and TRBJ2-7; 7 bases map to TRBD1. V gave up 5 bases and J gave up 2 bases; unmatched junction bases: 9. This CDR3 comprises 15 residues. The germline CDR1 and CDR2 sequences are MNHNY and SVGAGI (reference sequence). The CDR3 sequence is CASSGYRGFTYEQYV. Here the CDR3 DNA reads TGTGCCAGCAGTGGATACAGGGGATTCACCTACGAGCAGTACGTC.

This clonotype was counted between two and nine times. V gene TRBV6-2 or TRBV6-3 combines with J gene TRBJ1-5; D is unclear. The CDR3 extends over 13 amino acids. Germline V CDR1 and CDR2: MNHEY, SVGEGT. Trimming cost V 2 bases and J 6 bases, with 8 bases left between them. CDR3 coding DNA: TGTGCCAGCAGTTACAGGCAGTCTCAGCCCCAGCATTTT. Protein: CASSYRQSQPQHF.

The table lists this clonotype with a few counts. The chain combines TRBV7-8 with TRBJ1-1; D unclear. Between the trimmed V and J ends, which lost 1 base and 3 bases, there was a span of 15 bases. Germline V gene data show CDR1 as SGHVS and CDR2 as FQNEAQ. CDR3 length equals 16 residues. The CDR3 DNA reads TGTGCCAGCAGCTTAGTCGGCAACTTAGAGGACACTGAAGCTTTCTTT. This gives the protein CASSLVGNLEDTEAFF. Combining the CDR3 with reference TRBV7-8 and TRBJ1-1 gives the whole variable domain GAGVSQSPRYKVAKRGQDVALRCDPISGHVSLFWYQQALGQGPEFLTYFQNEAQLDKSGLPSDRFFAERPEGSVSTLKIQRTQQEDSAVYLCASSLVGNLEDTEAFFGQGTRLTVV.

V is TRBV12-3 or TRBV12-4 and J is TRBJ2-2, with TRBD1 identical over 9 bases. This CDR3 has 15 amino acids. The trim removed 7 bases at V and 4 bases at J, leaving 7 bases unmatched. The CDR3 DNA follows: TGTGCCAGCACCCCGGGACAGGGACGCACCGGGGAGCTGTTTTTT. Its translation is CASTPGQGRTGELFF.

The chain uses TRBV10-1 and TRBJ2-3; TRBD2 aligns across 11 bases. There are 16 residues in the CDR3. V lost 6 bases, J lost 0 bases, and 5 bases stayed unmatched. The germline gives CDR1 WNHNN, CDR2 SYGVQD (reference sequence). CDR3: CASSLAGGTSTDTQYF. In DNA form, the CDR3 reads TGCGCCAGCAGCCTAGCGGGGGGCACTAGCACAGATACGCAGTATTTT.